Given below is one TCR beta chain in context. The data are from a study of blood T cell repertoires in COVID-19. Overall study: Specimens from acute and convalescent COVID-19 originated in the United States, Italy and Spain.

As handled by the study authors: Amplifying reference gene primers gave estimates of nucleated cell counts. Data came from immunoSEQ multiplex PCR; TCRdb stores just in-frame clones and leaves some out. From that table come the V and J calls and clone size; the DNA was used to work out D and trimming. The sample lists 330,000 or so clones, 88% seen once, with 1% in the top ten. The CDR3 extends over 13 amino acids. Germline-derived CDR1 and CDR2 are WSHSY and SAAADI. Trimming pared 3 bases from V and 6 bases from J, leaving 12 bases between. This TCR derives from a woman in her twenties or thirties who had been exposed to COVID-19. The V gene is TRBV10-2, the J gene TRBJ2-7; possibly TRBD2 for D (5 bases). What was sequenced was PBMCs or T cells enriched from blood (not recorded which). The CDR3 coding sequence is TGCGCCAGCAGTGAAGGACTGGGTTTCGAGCAGTACTTC. Its protein is CASSEGLGFEQYF.